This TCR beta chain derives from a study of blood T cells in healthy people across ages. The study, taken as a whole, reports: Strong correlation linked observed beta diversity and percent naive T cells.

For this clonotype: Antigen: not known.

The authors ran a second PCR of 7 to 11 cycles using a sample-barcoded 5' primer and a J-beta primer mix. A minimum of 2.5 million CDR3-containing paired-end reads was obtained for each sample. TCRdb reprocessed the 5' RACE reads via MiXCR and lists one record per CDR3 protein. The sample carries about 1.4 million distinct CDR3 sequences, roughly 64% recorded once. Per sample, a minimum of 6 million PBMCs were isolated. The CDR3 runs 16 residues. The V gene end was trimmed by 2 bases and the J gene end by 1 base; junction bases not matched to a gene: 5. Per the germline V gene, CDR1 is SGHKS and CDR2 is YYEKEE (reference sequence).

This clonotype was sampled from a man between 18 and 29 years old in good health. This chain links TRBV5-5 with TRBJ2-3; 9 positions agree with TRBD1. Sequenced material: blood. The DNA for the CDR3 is TGTGCCAGCAGCTTCCTGGACAGGGGAGGCACAGATACGCAGTATTTT. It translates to CASSFLDRGGTDTQYF.